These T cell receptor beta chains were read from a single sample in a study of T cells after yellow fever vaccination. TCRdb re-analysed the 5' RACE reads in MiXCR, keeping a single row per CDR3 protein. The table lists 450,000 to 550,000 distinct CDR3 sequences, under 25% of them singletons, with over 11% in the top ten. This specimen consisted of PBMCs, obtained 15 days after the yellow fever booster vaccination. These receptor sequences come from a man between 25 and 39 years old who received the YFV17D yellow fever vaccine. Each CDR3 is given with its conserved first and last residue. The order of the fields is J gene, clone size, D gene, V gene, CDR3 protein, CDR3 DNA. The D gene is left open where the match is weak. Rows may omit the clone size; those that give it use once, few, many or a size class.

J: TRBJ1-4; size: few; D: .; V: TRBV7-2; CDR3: CASSLNRDEKLFF; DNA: TGTGCCAGCAGCTTAAACAGGGATGAAAAACTGTTTTTT
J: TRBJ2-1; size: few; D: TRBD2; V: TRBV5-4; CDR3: CASSSGLADDNEQFF; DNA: TGTGCCAGCAGCTCGGGACTAGCGGACGACAATGAGCAGTTCTTC
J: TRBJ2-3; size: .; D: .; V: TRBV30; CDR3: CAWSRASVSDTQYF; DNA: TGTGCCTGGAGTAGGGCTAGCGTATCAGATACGCAGTATTTT
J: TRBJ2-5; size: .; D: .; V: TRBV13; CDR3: CASSLVAVPQETQYF; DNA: TGTGCCAGCAGCTTAGTAGCGGTTCCCCAAGAGACCCAGTACTTC
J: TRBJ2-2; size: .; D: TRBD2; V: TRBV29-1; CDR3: CSVVVAGPNTGELFF; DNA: TGCAGCGTTGTCGTAGCGGGCCCGAACACCGGGGAGCTGTTTTTT
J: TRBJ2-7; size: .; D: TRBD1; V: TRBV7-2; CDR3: CASSFGTGPQYF; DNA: TGTGCCAGTTCCTTCGGGACAGGGCCCCAGTACTTC
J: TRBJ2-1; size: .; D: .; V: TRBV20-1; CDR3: CSARSPYNEQFF; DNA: TGCAGTGCGAGGAGTCCCTACAATGAGCAGTTCTTC
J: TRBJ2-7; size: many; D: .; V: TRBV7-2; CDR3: CASSLHRGGEQYF; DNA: TGTGCCAGCAGCTTACACAGGGGAGGTGAGCAGTACTTC
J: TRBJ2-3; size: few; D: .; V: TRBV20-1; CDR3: CSAMWSTDTQYF; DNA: TGCAGTGCTATGTGGAGCACAGATACGCAGTATTTT
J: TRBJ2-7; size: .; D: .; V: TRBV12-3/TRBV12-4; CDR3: CASSLWAQRPHF; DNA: TGTGCCAGCAGTTTATGGGCACAGCGGCCGCACTTC
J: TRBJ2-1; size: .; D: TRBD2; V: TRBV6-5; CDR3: CASSYSSQAGGPRNEQFF; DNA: TGTGCCAGCAGTTACTCGAGTCAAGCGGGAGGGCCACGCAATGAGCAGTTCTTC
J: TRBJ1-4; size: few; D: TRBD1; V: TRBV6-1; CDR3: CASNRGQGGEKLFF; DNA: TGTGCCAGCAATCGGGGACAGGGCGGTGAAAAACTGTTTTTT
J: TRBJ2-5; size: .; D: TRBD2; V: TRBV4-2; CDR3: CASSQDPASGSSETQYF; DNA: TGTGCCAGCAGCCAAGATCCAGCTAGCGGGAGTTCTGAGACCCAGTACTTC
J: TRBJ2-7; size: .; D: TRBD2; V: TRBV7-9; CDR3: CASSFEAGETYEQYF; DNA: TGTGCCAGCAGCTTCGAAGCGGGGGAGACCTACGAGCAGTACTTC
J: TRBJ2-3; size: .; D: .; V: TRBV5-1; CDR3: CASRVGVGDTQYF; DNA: TGCGCCAGCAGAGTGGGAGTCGGAGATACGCAGTATTTT
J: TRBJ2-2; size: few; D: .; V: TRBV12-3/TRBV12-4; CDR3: CASSSGASGNTGELFF; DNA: TGTGCCAGCAGTTCAGGGGCTAGCGGGAACACCGGGGAGCTGTTTTTT
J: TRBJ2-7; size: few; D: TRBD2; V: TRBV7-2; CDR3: CASSRIAGASSYEQYF; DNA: TGTGCCAGCAGCAGAATAGCGGGAGCTTCCTCCTACGAGCAGTACTTC
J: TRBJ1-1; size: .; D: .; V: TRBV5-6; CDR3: CASRWGPQGTEAFF; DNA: TGTGCCAGCAGATGGGGACCCCAGGGGACTGAAGCTTTCTTT
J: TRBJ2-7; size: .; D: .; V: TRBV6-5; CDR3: CASSYSMGVYEQYF; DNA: TGTGCCAGCAGTTACTCGATGGGGGTCTACGAGCAGTACTTC
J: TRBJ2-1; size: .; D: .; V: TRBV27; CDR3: CASSSLRTTGYNEQFF; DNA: TGTGCCAGCAGTTCCCTACGGACCACAGGCTACAATGAGCAGTTCTTC
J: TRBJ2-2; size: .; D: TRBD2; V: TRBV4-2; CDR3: CASSQANSGTGELFF; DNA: TGTGCCAGCAGCCAAGCTAATAGCGGGACCGGGGAGCTGTTTTTT
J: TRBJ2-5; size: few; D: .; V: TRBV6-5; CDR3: CASSSPGMETQYF; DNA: TGTGCCAGCAGTAGTCCTGGGATGGAGACCCAGTACTTC
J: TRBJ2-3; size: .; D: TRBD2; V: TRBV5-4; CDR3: CASRIELAATDTQYF; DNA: TGTGCCAGCAGGATCGAGCTAGCGGCAACAGATACGCAGTATTTT
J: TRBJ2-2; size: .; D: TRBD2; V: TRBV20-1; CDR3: CSARTVHGSGRATGELFF; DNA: TGCAGTGCTAGAACCGTCCATGGTAGCGGGAGGGCAACTGGGGAGCTGTTTTTT
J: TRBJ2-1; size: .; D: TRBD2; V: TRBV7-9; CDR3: CASSLVPSGGDEQFF; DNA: TGTGCCAGCAGCTTAGTTCCTAGCGGGGGGGATGAGCAGTTCTTC
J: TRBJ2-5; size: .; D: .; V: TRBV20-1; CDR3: CSARVVGAGETQYF; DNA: TGCAGTGCTAGAGTCGTAGGGGCGGGGGAGACCCAGTACTTC
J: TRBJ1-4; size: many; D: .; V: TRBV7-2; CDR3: CASSLEGIEKLFF; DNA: TGTGCCAGCAGCTTAGAAGGAATTGAAAAACTGTTTTTT
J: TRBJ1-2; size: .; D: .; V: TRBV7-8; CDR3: CARYRAGQGYTF; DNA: TGTGCCCGATATCGGGCAGGGCAAGGCTACACCTTC
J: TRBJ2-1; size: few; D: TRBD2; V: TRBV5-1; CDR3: CASSRGVREEQFF; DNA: TGCGCCAGCAGCCGGGGGGTCCGTGAGGAGCAGTTCTTC
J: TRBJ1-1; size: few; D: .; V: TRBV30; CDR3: CAWRWQSPNTEAFF; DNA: TGTGCCTGGAGGTGGCAGTCGCCGAACACTGAAGCTTTCTTT
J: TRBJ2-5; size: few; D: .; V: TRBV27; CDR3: CASWRLGLSGQETQYF; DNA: TGTGCCAGCTGGAGGCTAGGATTAAGCGGCCAAGAGACCCAGTACTTC
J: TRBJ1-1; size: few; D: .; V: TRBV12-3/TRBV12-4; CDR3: CASTGGLWGSEAFF; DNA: TGTGCCAGCACTGGGGGCCTTTGGGGATCTGAAGCTTTCTTT
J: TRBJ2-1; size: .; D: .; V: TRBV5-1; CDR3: CASSLEGYEYNEQFF; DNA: TGCGCCAGCAGCTTGGAGGGCTATGAATACAATGAGCAGTTCTTC
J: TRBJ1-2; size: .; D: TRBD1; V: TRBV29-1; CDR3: CSVAGQGQNNYGYTF; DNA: TGCAGCGTCGCGGGACAGGGGCAGAATAACTATGGCTACACCTTC
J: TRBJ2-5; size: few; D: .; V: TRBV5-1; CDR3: CASSWAGAGEETQYF; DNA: TGCGCCAGCAGCTGGGCCGGGGCAGGGGAAGAGACCCAGTACTTC
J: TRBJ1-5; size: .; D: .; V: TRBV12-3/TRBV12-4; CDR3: CASSFLSANQPQHF; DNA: TGTGCCAGCAGTTTTTTAAGTGCTAATCAGCCCCAGCATTTT
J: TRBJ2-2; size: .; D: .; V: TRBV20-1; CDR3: CSATTENTGELFF; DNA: TGCAGTGCTACGACCGAGAACACCGGGGAGCTGTTTTTT
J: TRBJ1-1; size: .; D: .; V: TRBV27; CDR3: CASSSFTDEAFF; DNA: TGTGCCAGCAGTTCTTTCACAGATGAAGCTTTCTTT
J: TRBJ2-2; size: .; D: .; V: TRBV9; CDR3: CASSVAFRFVDRSTGELFF; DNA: TGTGCCAGCAGCGTAGCTTTTAGGTTTGTAGACAGAAGCACCGGGGAGCTGTTTTTT
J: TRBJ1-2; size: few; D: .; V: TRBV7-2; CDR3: CASSLGPTEVYGYTF; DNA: TGTGCCAGCAGCTTGGGCCCCACGGAGGTATATGGCTACACCTTC
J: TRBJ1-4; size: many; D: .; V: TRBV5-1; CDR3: CASSFGSTNEKLFF; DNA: TGCGCCAGCAGCTTCGGTTCAACTAATGAAAAACTGTTTTTT
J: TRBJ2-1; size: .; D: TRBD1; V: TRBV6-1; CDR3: CASRPGQGRNEQFF; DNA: TGTGCCAGCAGACCGGGACAGGGTAGAAATGAGCAGTTCTTC
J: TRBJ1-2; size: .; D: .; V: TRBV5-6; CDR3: CASRSTGHYGYTF; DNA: TGTGCCAGCAGGTCTACGGGACACTATGGCTACACCTTC
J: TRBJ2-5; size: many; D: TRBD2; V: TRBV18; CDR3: CASSPRLAGNQETQYF; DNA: TGTGCCAGCTCACCAAGACTAGCGGGAAACCAAGAGACCCAGTACTTC
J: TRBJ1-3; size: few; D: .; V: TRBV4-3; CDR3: CASSQEAGVGNTIYF; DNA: TGCGCCAGCAGCCAAGAGGCAGGGGTCGGAAACACCATATATTTT
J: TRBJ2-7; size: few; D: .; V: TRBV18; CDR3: CASSPPSIAPYEQYF; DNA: TGTGCCAGCTCACCACCATCTATAGCACCCTACGAGCAGTACTTC
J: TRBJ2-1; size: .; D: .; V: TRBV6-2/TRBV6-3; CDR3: CASQKASTINEQFF; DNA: TGTGCCAGCCAAAAGGCTAGCACGATCAATGAGCAGTTCTTC
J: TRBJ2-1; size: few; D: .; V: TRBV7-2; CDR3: CASSYSVLGAKGRNEQFF; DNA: TGTGCCAGCAGCTACTCGGTCCTAGGTGCCAAAGGTCGGAATGAGCAGTTCTTC
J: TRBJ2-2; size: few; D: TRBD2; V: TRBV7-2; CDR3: CASSLAQSGGTGELFF; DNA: TGTGCCAGCAGCTTAGCGCAGAGCGGGGGCACCGGGGAGCTGTTTTTT